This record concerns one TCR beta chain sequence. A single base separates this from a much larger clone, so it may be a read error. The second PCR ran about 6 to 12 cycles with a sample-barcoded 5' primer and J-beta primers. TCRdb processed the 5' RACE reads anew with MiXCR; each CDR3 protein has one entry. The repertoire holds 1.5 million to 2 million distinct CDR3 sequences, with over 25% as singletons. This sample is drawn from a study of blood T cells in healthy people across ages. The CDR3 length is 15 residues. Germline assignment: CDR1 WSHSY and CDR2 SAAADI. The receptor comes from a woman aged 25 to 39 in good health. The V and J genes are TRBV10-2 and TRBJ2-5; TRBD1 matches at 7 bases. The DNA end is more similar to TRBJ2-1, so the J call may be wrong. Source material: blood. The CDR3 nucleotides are TGCGCCAGCAGTGAGACCGGGACAGCCCAAGAGACCCAGTTCTTC. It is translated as CASSETGTAQETQFF.